A selection of T cell receptor beta chains follows, all from one sample in a study of blood T cells in healthy people across ages. TCRdb recomputed calls from the 5' RACE reads with MiXCR, one row per CDR3 protein. The table has about 580,000 distinct CDR3 sequences, more than 45% seen once. The sequencing input was blood. The receptors originated from a man older than 75 in good health. The CDR3 runs from the conserved cysteine through the conserved F or W. The D gene is left open where the match is weak. Part of the rows lack a size; the others show once, few, many or a class for expanded clones.

size	V	D	J	DNA	CDR3
-	TRBV9	-	TRBJ1-5	TGTGCCAGCAGTCGGGACCCCGATAGCAATCAGCCCCAGCATTTT	CASSRDPDSNQPQHF
-	TRBV11-2	-	TRBJ2-5	TGTGCCAGCAGCCCCCGGACCAAATCGGAGACCCAGTACTTC	CASSPRTKSETQYF
-	TRBV18	TRBD1	TRBJ2-6	TGTGCCAGCCCACGTGGACAGGGGAACTCTGGGGCCAACGTCCTGACTTTC	CASPRGQGNSGANVLTF
many	TRBV29-1	-	TRBJ2-7	TGCAGCGCCCTCGAGGGAGCAGGGGCCTACGAGCAGTACTTC	CSALEGAGAYEQYF
-	TRBV5-1	-	TRBJ1-2	TGCGCCAGCAGCTCGGTCCCCGGGAACTATGGCTACACCTTC	CASSSVPGNYGYTF
-	TRBV5-8	-	TRBJ2-3	TGTGCCAGCAGCTCACGGGCGGCCGTCGGTACAGATACGCAGTATTTT	CASSSRAAVGTDTQYF
many	TRBV6-6	-	TRBJ1-2	TGTGCCAGCACCCAACGCTACTCGACAGTCGGCTACACCTTC	CASTQRYSTVGYTF
few	TRBV12-5	-	TRBJ1-2	TGTGCTAGTGGCTCCCCCGTAGAAAGGGGATTAAGTGGCTACACCTTC	CASGSPVERGLSGYTF
-	TRBV5-1	-	TRBJ1-1	TGCGCCAGTAGGACGGAGATGAACACTGAAGCTTTCTTT	CASRTEMNTEAFF
-	TRBV6-2/TRBV6-3	-	TRBJ2-1	TGTGCCAGCAGTTACAAGCGGGACATAGACAATGAGCAGTTCTTC	CASSYKRDIDNEQFF
-	TRBV12-3/TRBV12-4	-	TRBJ2-5	TGTGCCAGCAGTACTAACGGGTGGGAGCAGTACTTC	CASSTNGWEQYF
-	TRBV7-2	-	TRBJ2-1	TGTGCCAGCAGCTCCCGACTTCGAGAGCAGTTCTTC	CASSSRLREQFF
-	TRBV3-1	TRBD2	TRBJ2-5	TGTGCCAGCAGCCAACGGGCTAGCGGGGCCCAAGAGACCCAGTACTTC	CASSQRASGAQETQYF
many	TRBV6-5	TRBD1	TRBJ1-4	TGTGCCAGCAGCCGTAGACAGGGCGAAAAACTGTTTTTT	CASSRRQGEKLFF
-	TRBV9	-	TRBJ2-1	TGTGCCAGCAGCCCCGCTCGGACAACTCGAACGCAGTTCTTC	CASSPARTTRTQFF
-	TRBV5-6	TRBD2	TRBJ2-1	TGTGCCAGCAGCTTTGGGGGGGGTCCCAATGAGCAGTTCTTC	CASSFGGGPNEQFF
-	TRBV29-1	TRBD2	TRBJ2-3	TGCAGCGTTCGCGGGACTAGCCTAAGCACAGATACGCAGTATTTT	CSVRGTSLSTDTQYF
-	TRBV4-2	-	TRBJ2-7	TGTGCCAGCAGCCAAGATGGGGCCCGAGACAGGACCTACGAGCAGTACTTC	CASSQDGARDRTYEQYF
-	TRBV12-3/TRBV12-4	-	TRBJ2-7	TGTGCCAGCACCTTGGGACGGAACTCCTACGAGCAGTACTTC	CASTLGRNSYEQYF
-	TRBV2	-	TRBJ2-1	TGTGCCAGCAGTGGCGGGACTGCTCTAGACAATGAGCAGTTCTTC	CASSGGTALDNEQFF
few	TRBV29-1	-	TRBJ2-7	TGCAGCGTTGAATACGACCGCACCTACGAGCAGTACTTC	CSVEYDRTYEQYF
-	TRBV6-5	-	TRBJ2-5	TGTGCCAGCAGTGACGAACGAGGGGAGACCCAGTACTTC	CASSDERGETQYF
-	TRBV11-1	TRBD2	TRBJ2-2	TGTGCCTGCAGCTCTCTAACCGGGACTAGCGCTACGAACACCGGGGAGCTGTTTTTT	CACSSLTGTSATNTGELFF
once	TRBV6-5	TRBD2	TRBJ2-1	TGTGCCAGCAGAACTAGCGGGGGGGCTTACAATGAGCAGTTCTTC	CASRTSGGAYNEQFF
-	TRBV29-1	TRBD2	TRBJ2-2	TGCAGCGTTGTGGTAGCGGGGAACACCGGGGAGCTGTTTTTT	CSVVVAGNTGELFF
-	TRBV4-3	-	TRBJ1-2	TGCGCCAGCAGCCGAGCGGTGAATTTAAACTATGGCTACACCTTC	CASSRAVNLNYGYTF
-	TRBV24-1	-	TRBJ2-1	TGTGCCACCAGGGGGATATACAATGAGCAGTTCTTC	CATRGIYNEQFF
few	TRBV12-3/TRBV12-4	TRBD1	TRBJ1-5	TGTGCCAGCAGTTCAGGGGGCCTTGTTGATCAGCCCCAGCATTTT	CASSSGGLVDQPQHF
-	TRBV29-1	TRBD2	TRBJ2-1	TGCAGCGCTAGCGGAGGCTTTTACAATGAGCAGTTCTTC	CSASGGFYNEQFF
few	TRBV10-3	-	TRBJ2-7	TGTGCCATCAGTGAGTCGAACGAGCAGTACTTC	CAISESNEQYF
few	TRBV10-3	-	TRBJ1-2	TGTGCCATCAGTGAGGGTTTGAGGGGGGCGGACACCTTC	CAISEGLRGADTF
-	TRBV29-1	-	TRBJ2-1	TGCAGTACAGAAGCCTACAATGAGCAGTTCTTC	CSTEAYNEQFF
-	TRBV14	-	TRBJ2-1	TGTGCCAGCAGCCAAGTATTAGGTTGGGAGCAGTTCTTC	CASSQVLGWEQFF
-	TRBV10-3	-	TRBJ1-1	TGTGCCATCAGTGAGCAGGCTACCACTGAAGCTTTCTTT	CAISEQATTEAFF
once	TRBV11-2	TRBD1	TRBJ1-1	TGTGCCAGCAACACGGGACAGGGGAACACTGAAGCTTTCTTT	CASNTGQGNTEAFF
-	TRBV5-1	-	TRBJ2-6	TGCGCCAGCAGCTTGGCGGGGTATACAGGCCCGGTCACTGGGGCCAACGTCCTGACTTTC	CASSLAGYTGPVTGANVLTF
-	TRBV20-1	TRBD2	TRBJ2-3	TGCAGTGCTAGAGGACTAGCAGGTGCTAGCACAGATACGCAGTATTTT	CSARGLAGASTDTQYF
once	TRBV7-2	-	TRBJ1-4	TGTGCCAGCAGCTATGGGGGGAGTTTGGGTGAAAAACTGTTTTTT	CASSYGGSLGEKLFF
many	TRBV6-6	TRBD2	TRBJ2-1	TGTGCCAGCAGACTAGCGGGGGAATACAATGAGCAGTTCTTC	CASRLAGEYNEQFF
many	TRBV6-6	TRBD1	TRBJ1-4	TGTGCCAGCAGTTACGAGACAGGGTTGAAACTGTTTTTT	CASSYETGLKLFF
few	TRBV27	TRBD2	TRBJ2-5	TGTGCCAGCAGCCGACTAGCGGGAGGAAAAGAGACCCAGTACTTC	CASSRLAGGKETQYF